The clone carrying this TCR beta chain was detected a few times. Its cognate antigen is unknown. The record originates from a study of T cells in Graves' hyperthyroidism and ophthalmopathy. The investigators amplified TCR beta CDR3 regions from RNA transcripts. When the TCR CDR3 underwent first-round RT-PCR, the HTBI primer set was used. TCRdb itself ran the multiplex PCR reads through MiXCR, one entry per CDR3 protein. The sample has about 300,000 distinct CDR3 sequences, roughly 20% seen once. In germline, CDR1 is SQVTM, CDR2 ANQGSEA. The CDR3 runs to 14 residues. V was clipped by 4 bases and J by 1 base, with 13 bases between them. Ophthalmopathy cases scored 3 or more on the Clinical Activity Score and 4 or more on NOSPECS grade, with duration below 3 months. Whole-study findings and limits: In blood, most of the thyroid clonotypes expanded above 0.001 were also present.

Sample: blood. The TCR comes from a man aged 50 or older with Graves' ophthalmopathy. V gene TRBV29-1 combines with J gene TRBJ1-1; D perhaps matches TRBD1 (5 bases). The CDR3 region has the DNA TGCAGCGTTGCCCGGGACGTGAGGAACACTGAAGCTTTCTTT. It translates to CSVARDVRNTEAFF.